Below are 6 T cell receptor beta chains sequenced from a single sample in a study of a mutant IDH1 vaccine in newly diagnosed glioma. The protocol was immunoSEQ multiplex PCR, while the TCRdb copy is restricted to in-frame clones and leaves out a portion. The table shows tens of thousands of clones, with approximately 85% occurring only once. Their antigen targets remain unknown. Time point described: week 23, last vaccination. Doses consisted of 300 ug of mutant IDH1 20-mer peptide each, paired with topical imiquimod. This material consisted of PBMCs, taken from a glioma patient whose treatment included an IDH1 peptide vaccine. The receptors originated from a man aged 25-40 years with glioma. Some clones in this sample may be carry-over from other donors' samples.

This clone has only one observation. This rearrangement joins TRBV28 to TRBJ2-7; the match to TRBD2 covers 7 bases. Germline trimming cut 6 bases from V and 0 bases from J; bases unmatched to any gene: 8. Germline loops: CDR1 MDHEN, CDR2 SYDVKM. The CDR3 length is 15 residues. The CDR3 reads CASRSAGPSSYEQYF. As DNA, the CDR3 is TGTGCCAGCAGATCAGCGGGGCCTAGCTCCTACGAGCAGTACTTC.

J is TRBJ1-2 and V is TRBV5-1; possibly TRBD1 for D (6 bases). Trimming took 4 bases from V and 4 from J, leaving 14 bases between them. The CDR3 loop spans 14 amino acids. CDR1 is SGHRS and CDR2 is YFSETQ in the germline V gene. CDR3 nucleotides: TGCGCCAGCAGCCTATCGCAGGGGCCCTATGGCTACACCTTC. It is translated as CASSLSQGPYGYTF.

This chain links TRBV28 with TRBJ1-5, with 7 nucleotides matching TRBD1. Losses at the gene ends were 1 base for V and 5 bases for J; bases not matched to a gene: 5. This CDR3 is 15 amino acids long. Germline CDR1 and CDR2: MDHEN and SYDVKM. The CDR3 loop is CASSLSAGGHQPQHF. The CDR3 bases are TGTGCCAGCAGTTTATCGGCAGGGGGTCATCAGCCCCAGCATTTT.

The chain is built from TRBV9 and TRBJ1-1, with 9 bases aligning to TRBD1. The CDR3 spans 17 residues. The junction had 10 bases not matched to a gene; V was cut back by 0 bases and J by 4 bases. CDR1 and CDR2 from the germline V gene are SGDLS and YYNGEE. This CDR3 reads CASSVDPGTGIRTEAFF. For the CDR3, the DNA is TGTGCCAGCAGCGTAGATCCCGGGACAGGGATCCGCACTGAAGCTTTCTTT.

The chain combines TRBV19 with TRBJ1-6; D is uncertain. Between the trimmed V and J ends, which lost 7 bases and 0 bases, there was a span of 7 bases. Germline CDR1 reads LNHDA; CDR2 reads SQIVND (reference sequence). CDR3 length: 14 amino acids. CDR3 amino acids: CASTNSSYNSPLHF. CDR3 DNA sequence: TGTGCCAGTACAAATAGCTCCTATAATTCACCCCTCCACTTT.

V is TRBV2 and J is TRBJ2-7; D remains unclear. V lost 3 bases and J lost 10, with 16 bases in between. Germline V gives CDR1 SNHLY, CDR2 FYNNEI. This CDR3 has 13 residues. CDR3 amino acids: CASSETEQLYQYF. CDR3 DNA: TGTGCCAGCAGTGAGACCGAACAGTTATATCAGTACTTC.